This TCR beta chain stems from a study of molecular identifiers for immune sequencing clone quantification. The CDR3 has 14 amino acids. The germline V and J ends were trimmed by 5 bases and 5 bases, with 15 bases remaining between them. The germline V gene has CDR1 LNHDA and CDR2 SQIVND (reference sequence). TCRdb reprocessed the PCR reads via MiXCR and lists one record per CDR3 protein. This sample has about half a million distinct CDR3 sequences, with roughly 23% found just once. This clonotype was counted at least ten times. Sequences were obtained from naive CD8+ T cells from blood, with Jurkat cell RNA spiked in. Documented subset: FACS-sorted CD8+CD4-CCR7+CD45RA+ naive T cells. V and J are TRBV19 and TRBJ2-5; D tentatively reads TRBD1 or TRBD2 (5 bases each). This TCR came from a human donor in good health. Some libraries in this study had Jurkat cell RNA spiked in. CDR3 loop: CASSSGTLRETQYF. CDR3 coding DNA: TGTGCCAGTAGTTCCGGGACCCTCCGGGAGACCCAGTACTTC.